The present T cell receptor (beta chain) was sequenced within a study of technical replicates of blood from a handful of donors. The CDR3 runs 13 residues. CDR1 is SGHAT, CDR2 FQNNGV, per germline. After removal of 4 bases from V and 4 bases from J, the junction contained 4 bases not matched to a gene. Clones were sequenced by immunoSEQ multiplex PCR, and TCRdb holds only the in-frame ones, with some missing. The sample records approximately 92,000 clones, around 95% being singletons. The V gene is TRBV11-2, the J gene TRBJ2-7; 7 bases are shared with TRBD1. The sequenced sample was T cells isolated from PBMCs. This TCR was recovered from a human donor in good health. CDR3 nucleotide sequence: TGTGCCAGCAGCTACGACAGGGATTACGAGCAGTACTTC. Translated, it gives CASSYDRDYEQYF.